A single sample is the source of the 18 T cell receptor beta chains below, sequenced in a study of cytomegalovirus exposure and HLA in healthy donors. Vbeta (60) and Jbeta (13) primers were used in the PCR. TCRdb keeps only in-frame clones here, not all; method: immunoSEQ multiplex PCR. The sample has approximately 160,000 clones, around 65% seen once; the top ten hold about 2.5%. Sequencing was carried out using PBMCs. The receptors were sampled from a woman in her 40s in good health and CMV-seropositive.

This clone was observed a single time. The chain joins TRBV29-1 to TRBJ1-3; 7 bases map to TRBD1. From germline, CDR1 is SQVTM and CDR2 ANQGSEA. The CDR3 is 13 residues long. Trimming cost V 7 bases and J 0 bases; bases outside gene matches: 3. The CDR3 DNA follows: TGCAGCGCTGCAGGGGGCTCTGGAAACACCATATATTTT. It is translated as CSAAGGSGNTIYF.

CDR3 nucleotide sequence: TGTGCCAGCAGCTATTTGGGACAGTCCATAAACACTGAAGCTTTCTTT. It codes for CASSYLGQSINTEAFF. The chain uses TRBV7-2 and TRBJ1-1; TRBD1 aligns across 7 bases. After removal of 4 bases from V and 2 bases from J, the junction contained 10 bases not matched to a gene. Germline V lookup: CDR1 SGHTA, CDR2 FQGNSA. The CDR3 length is 16 residues.

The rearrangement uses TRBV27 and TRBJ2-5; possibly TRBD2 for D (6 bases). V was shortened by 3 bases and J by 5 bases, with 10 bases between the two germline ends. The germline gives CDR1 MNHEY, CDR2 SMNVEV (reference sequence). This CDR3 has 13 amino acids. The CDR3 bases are TGTGCCAGCAGTTTGATTGGGGGGGAGACCCAGTACTTC. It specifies CASSLIGGETQYF.

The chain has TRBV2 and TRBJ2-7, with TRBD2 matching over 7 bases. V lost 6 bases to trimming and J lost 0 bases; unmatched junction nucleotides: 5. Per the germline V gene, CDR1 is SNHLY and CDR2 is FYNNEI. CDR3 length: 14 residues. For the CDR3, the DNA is TGTGCCAGCAGGTCTAGCGGTTCCTCCTACGAGCAGTACTTC. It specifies CASRSSGSSYEQYF.

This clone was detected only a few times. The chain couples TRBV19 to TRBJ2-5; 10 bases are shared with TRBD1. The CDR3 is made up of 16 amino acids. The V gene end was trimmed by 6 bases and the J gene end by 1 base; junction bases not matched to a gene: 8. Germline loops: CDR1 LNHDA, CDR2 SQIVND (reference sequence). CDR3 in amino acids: CASSQGGTGAQETQYF. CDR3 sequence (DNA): TGTGCCAGTAGCCAGGGTGGGACAGGGGCCCAAGAGACCCAGTACTTC.

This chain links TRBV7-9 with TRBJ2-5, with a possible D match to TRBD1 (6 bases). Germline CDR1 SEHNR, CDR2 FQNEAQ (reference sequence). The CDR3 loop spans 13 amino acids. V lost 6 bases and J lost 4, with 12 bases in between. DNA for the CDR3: TGTGCCAGCAGATCCGAAGGGGGAGAGACCCAGTACTTC. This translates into CASRSEGGETQYF.

CDR3 DNA: TGTGCCAGCAGTCGCACAGGGAGGGAGAGAGAAAAACTGTTTTTT. It codes for CASSRTGREREKLFF. The rearrangement joins TRBV6-6 to TRBJ1-4; weak D call: TRBD1 (6 bases). The CDR3 has 15 residues. The germline gives CDR1 MNHNY, CDR2 SVGAGI (reference sequence). Trimming shortened V by 5 bases and J by 8 bases, and 18 bases separated the two germline ends.

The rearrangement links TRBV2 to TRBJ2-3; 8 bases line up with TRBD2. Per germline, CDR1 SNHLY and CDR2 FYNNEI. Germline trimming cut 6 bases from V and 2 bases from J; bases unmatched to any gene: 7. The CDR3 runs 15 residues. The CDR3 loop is CASSGLAENTDTQYF. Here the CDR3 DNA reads TGTGCCAGCAGCGGACTAGCAGAGAACACAGATACGCAGTATTTT.

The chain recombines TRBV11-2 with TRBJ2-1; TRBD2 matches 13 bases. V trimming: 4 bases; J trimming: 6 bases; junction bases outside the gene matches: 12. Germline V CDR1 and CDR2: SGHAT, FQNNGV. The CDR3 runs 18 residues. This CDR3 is CASSSSRLAGGIANEQFF. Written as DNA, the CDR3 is TGTGCCAGCAGCTCAAGTCGACTAGCGGGAGGCATAGCCAATGAGCAGTTCTTC.

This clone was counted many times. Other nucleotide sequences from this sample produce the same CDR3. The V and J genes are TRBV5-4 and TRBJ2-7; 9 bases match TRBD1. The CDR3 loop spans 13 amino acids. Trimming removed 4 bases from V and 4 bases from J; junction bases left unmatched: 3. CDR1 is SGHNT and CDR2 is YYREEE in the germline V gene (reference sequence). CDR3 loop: CASSTGQGYEQYF. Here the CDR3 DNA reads TGTGCCAGCAGCACGGGACAGGGATACGAGCAGTACTTC.

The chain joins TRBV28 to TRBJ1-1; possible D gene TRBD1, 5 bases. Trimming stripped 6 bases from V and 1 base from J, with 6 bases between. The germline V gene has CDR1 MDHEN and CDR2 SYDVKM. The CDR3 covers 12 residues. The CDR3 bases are TGTGCCAGCAGACAGGCGAACACTGAAGCTTTCTTT. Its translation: CASRQANTEAFF.

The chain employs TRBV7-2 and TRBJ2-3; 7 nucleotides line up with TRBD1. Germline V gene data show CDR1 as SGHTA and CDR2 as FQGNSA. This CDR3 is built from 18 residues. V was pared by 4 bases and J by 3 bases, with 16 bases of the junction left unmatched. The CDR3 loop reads CASSSQETGVGSTDTQYF. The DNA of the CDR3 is TGTGCCAGCAGCTCGCAAGAAACAGGGGTCGGTAGTACAGATACGCAGTATTTT.

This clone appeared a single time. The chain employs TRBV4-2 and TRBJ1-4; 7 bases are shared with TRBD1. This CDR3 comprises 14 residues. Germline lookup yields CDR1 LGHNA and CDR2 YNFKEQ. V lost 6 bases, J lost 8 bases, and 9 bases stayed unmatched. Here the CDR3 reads CASSYTGDNEKLFF. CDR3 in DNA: TGTGCCAGCAGTTACACAGGGGATAACGAAAAACTGTTTTTT.

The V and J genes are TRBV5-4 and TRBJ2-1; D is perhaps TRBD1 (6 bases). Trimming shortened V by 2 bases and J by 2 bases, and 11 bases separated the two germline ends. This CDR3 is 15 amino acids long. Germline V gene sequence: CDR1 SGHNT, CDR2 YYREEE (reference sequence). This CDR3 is CASSLPQGPYNEQFF. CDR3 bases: TGTGCCAGCAGCTTACCACAGGGCCCCTACAATGAGCAGTTCTTC.

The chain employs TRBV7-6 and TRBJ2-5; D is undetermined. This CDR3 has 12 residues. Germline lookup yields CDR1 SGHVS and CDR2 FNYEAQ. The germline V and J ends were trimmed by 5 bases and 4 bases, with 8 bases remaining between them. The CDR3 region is CASSGELETQYF. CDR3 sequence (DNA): TGTGCCAGCAGCGGAGAGCTAGAGACCCAGTACTTC.

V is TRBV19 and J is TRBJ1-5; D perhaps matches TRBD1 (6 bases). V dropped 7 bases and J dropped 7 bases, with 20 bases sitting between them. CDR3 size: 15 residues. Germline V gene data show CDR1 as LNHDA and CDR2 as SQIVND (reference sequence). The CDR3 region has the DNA TGTGCCAGTACGACCCAAACAGGGAAGCACCAGCCCCAGCATTTT. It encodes CASTTQTGKHQPQHF.

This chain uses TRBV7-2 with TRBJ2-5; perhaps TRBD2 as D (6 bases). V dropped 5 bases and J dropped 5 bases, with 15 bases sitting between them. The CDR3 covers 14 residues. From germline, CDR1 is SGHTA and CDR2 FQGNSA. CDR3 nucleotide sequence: TGTGCCAGCAGCCAGAGGGGTGGGGGGGAGACCCAGTACTTC. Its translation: CASSQRGGGETQYF.

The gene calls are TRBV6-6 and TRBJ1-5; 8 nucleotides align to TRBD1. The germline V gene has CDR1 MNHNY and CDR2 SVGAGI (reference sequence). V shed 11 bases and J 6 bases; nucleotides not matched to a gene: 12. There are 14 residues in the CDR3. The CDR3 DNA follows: TGTGCCGGCGCGTTACAGGGGGGAGGTCAGCCCCAGCATTTT. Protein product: CAGALQGGGQPQHF.